Shown below are 20 T cell receptor beta chains from a single sample sequenced in a study of cytomegalovirus exposure and HLA in healthy donors. TCRdb keeps only in-frame clones here, not all; method: immunoSEQ multiplex PCR. The table includes 300,000 to 350,000 clones, nearly 90% detected once. The sequenced material came from PBMCs. The receptor set was obtained from a young man in good health and CMV-seronegative.

The chain is built from TRBV11-2 and TRBJ2-2; D is ambiguous. Germline values: CDR1 SGHAT, CDR2 FQNNGV. This CDR3 region has 15 residues. V lost 4 bases to trimming and J lost 3 bases, with 12 bases between them. CDR3 protein: CASSSIYRDTGELFF. The CDR3 DNA is TGTGCCAGCAGCTCCATCTACAGAGACACCGGGGAGCTGTTTTTT.

The chain links TRBV19 to TRBJ1-1; the D gene is possibly TRBD1 (5 bases). The CDR3 totals 13 residues. The germline V gene encodes CDR1 LNHDA and CDR2 SQIVND (reference sequence). The V end was cut by 9 bases, the J end by 1 base, with 12 bases between. CDR3 sequence reads: CASRITGNTEAFF. Written as DNA, the CDR3 is TGTGCCAGCCGGATTACAGGGAACACTGAAGCTTTCTTT.

The V and J genes are TRBV27 and TRBJ2-6; a possible D gene is TRBD1 (6 bases). The V and J ends lost 2 bases and 0 bases respectively, with 8 bases between them. In germline, CDR1 is MNHEY, CDR2 SMNVEV (reference sequence). The CDR3 covers 16 residues. The CDR3 DNA reads TGTGCCAGCAGTTTAGACAGGAACTCTGGGGCCAACGTCCTGACTTTC. This encodes CASSLDRNSGANVLTF. Filled out from reference TRBV27 and TRBJ2-6, the complete variable domain reads EAQVTQNPRYLITVTGKKLTVTCSQNMNHEYMSWYRQDPGLGLRQIYYSMNVEVTDKGDVPEGYKVSRKEKRNFPLILESPSPNQTSLYFCASSLDRNSGANVLTFGAGSRLTVL.

The V and J genes are TRBV25-1 and TRBJ1-4; 7 positions agree with TRBD1. V shed 2 bases and J 2 bases; nucleotides not matched to a gene: 5. CDR1 is MGHDK and CDR2 is SYGVNS in the germline V gene. This CDR3 spans 16 amino acids. CDR3 sequence reads: CASSEAYRGTNEKLFF. DNA for the CDR3: TGTGCCAGCAGTGAAGCCTACAGGGGCACTAATGAAAAACTGTTTTTT.

The chain couples TRBV27 to TRBJ2-1, with D perhaps TRBD1 (6 bases). The germline gives CDR1 MNHEY, CDR2 SMNVEV (reference sequence). This CDR3 comprises 16 residues. Trimming stripped 5 bases from V and 5 bases from J, with 19 bases between. For the CDR3, the DNA is TGTGCCAGCAGTCCCCCCCCCGGGACACCACACAATGAGCAGTTCTTC. This gives the protein CASSPPPGTPHNEQFF.

The chain employs TRBV2 and TRBJ2-7, with a weak D call TRBD1 (6 bases). The CDR3 sequence is 13 residues long. Trimming removed 7 bases at V and 1 base at J, with 11 bases between. Germline CDR1 SNHLY, CDR2 FYNNEI. This CDR3 is CASKGRGSYEQYF. In DNA form, the CDR3 reads TGTGCCAGCAAGGGCAGGGGATCCTACGAGCAGTACTTC.

The V call is TRBV14, the J call TRBJ2-7, with 7 positions matching TRBD1. CDR3 size: 15 residues. The germline gives CDR1 SGHDN, CDR2 FVKESK. The V gene end was trimmed by 4 bases and the J gene end by 0 bases; junction bases not matched to a gene: 6. In DNA, the CDR3 is TGTGCCAGCAGCCCCGACAGGGAGTACTCCTACGAGCAGTACTTC. This encodes CASSPDREYSYEQYF.

The V gene is TRBV4-1, the J gene TRBJ1-4; the D gene is possibly TRBD1 (6 bases). Trimming shortened V by 4 bases and J by 7 bases, and 16 bases separated the two germline ends. The CDR3 runs to 15 residues. The germline CDR1 and CDR2 sequences are MGHRA and YSYEKL. CDR3 nucleotide sequence: TGCGCCAGCAGCCGTACTACAGGGCTGGCTGAAAAACTGTTTTTT. Translating gives CASSRTTGLAEKLFF.

This clone appeared a few times. V gene TRBV19 combines with J gene TRBJ1-5; weak D call: TRBD1 (5 bases). CDR3 length equals 15 residues. The germline V and J ends were trimmed by 1 base and 4 bases, with 11 bases remaining between them. The germline gives CDR1 LNHDA, CDR2 SQIVND (reference sequence). The CDR3 DNA follows: TGTGCCAGTAGTATAGTGGTCCAGGGTAATCAGCCCCAGCATTTT. Its protein product is CASSIVVQGNQPQHF.

This rearrangement joins TRBV6-5 to TRBJ2-7, with 9 bases that match TRBD2. Germline lookup yields CDR1 MNHEY and CDR2 SVGAGI. CDR3 length: 15 residues. With 6 bases clipped from V and 3 bases from J, the junction kept 9 bases outside the gene matches. CDR3 bases: TGTGCCAGCAGATCCCTAAGCGGGGGGCTCTACGAGCAGTACTTC. Amino acids: CASRSLSGGLYEQYF.

In the case of this clone: This specimen includes other DNA sequences encoding the same CDR3. The rearrangement joins TRBV7-9 to TRBJ1-4; D gene unclear. The CDR3 extends over 11 amino acids. Trimming stripped 5 bases from V and 11 bases from J, with 9 bases between. Germline CDR1 reads SEHNR; CDR2 reads FQNEAQ (reference sequence). The CDR3 loop is CASSPGGKLFF. CDR3 DNA sequence: TGTGCCAGCAGCCCCGGAGGGAAACTGTTTTTT.

CDR3 loop: CASSARTGSMNTEAFF. Written as DNA, the CDR3 is TGTGCCAGCAGTGCCCGGACGGGAAGTATGAACACTGAAGCTTTCTTT. The rearrangement joins TRBV6-1 to TRBJ1-1; D gene uncertain. V was clipped by 4 bases and J by 0 bases, with 15 bases between them. Germline V CDR1 and CDR2: MNHNS, SASEGT. The CDR3 totals 16 residues.

The rearrangement links TRBV15 to TRBJ1-2, with a weak D call TRBD1 (6 bases). Germline CDR1 is LNHNV and CDR2 is YYDKDF (reference sequence). V was clipped by 8 bases and J by 3 bases, with 19 bases between them. The CDR3 is 15 residues long. The CDR3 region has the DNA TGTGCCACCGAACCGGATGCAGGGGAATACTATGGCTACACCTTC. Translating it yields CATEPDAGEYYGYTF.

This chain uses TRBV5-1 with TRBJ2-3, with 9 bases identical to TRBD1. The germline V gene has CDR1 SGHRS and CDR2 YFSETQ. Trimming cost V 2 bases and J 1 base; bases outside gene matches: 17. CDR3 length: 20 residues. CDR3 sequence (DNA): TGCGCCAGCAGCTTTAGGAGGACAGGGGCACTTATTGCTGGCACAGATACGCAGTATTTT. Translation: CASSFRRTGALIAGTDTQYF.

The chain is built from TRBV18 and TRBJ1-5; D may be TRBD1 (6 bases). The CDR3 is 13 residues long. V was trimmed by 4 bases and J by 7 bases, leaving 11 bases between them. Germline V gene lookup returns CDR1 KGHSH and CDR2 LQKENI. As DNA, the CDR3 is TGTGCCAGCTCACGACACAGGGAACAGCCCCAGCATTTT. It translates to CASSRHREQPQHF. The full variable domain, rest sourced from reference TRBV18 and TRBJ1-5, is NAGVMQNPRHLVRRRGQEARLRCSPMKGHSHVYWYRQLPEEGLKFMVYLQKENIIDESGMPKERFSAEFPKEGPSILRIQQVVRGDSAAYFCASSRHREQPQHFGDGTRLSIL.

This sequence joins TRBV5-1 and TRBJ2-2, with 7 nucleotides matching TRBD1. Germline V gene lookup returns CDR1 SGHRS and CDR2 YFSETQ. V was clipped by 0 bases and J by 2 bases; unmatched bases: 4. The CDR3 has 16 amino acids. The CDR3 protein is CASSLGTGRNTGELFF. As DNA, the CDR3 is TGCGCCAGCAGCTTGGGGACAGGCCGAAACACCGGGGAGCTGTTTTTT. The full variable domain, rest sourced from reference TRBV5-1 and TRBJ2-2, is KAGVTQTPRYLIKTRGQQVTLSCSPISGHRSVSWYQQTPGQGLQFLFEYFSETQRNKGNFPGRFSGRQFSNSRSEMNVSTLELGDSALYLCASSLGTGRNTGELFFGEGSRLTVL.

This chain joins TRBV7-9 and TRBJ1-3; 9 nucleotides line up with TRBD1. The CDR3 totals 14 residues. Trimming cost V 7 bases and J 3 bases; bases outside gene matches: 4. Germline V gene lookup returns CDR1 SEHNR and CDR2 FQNEAQ (reference sequence). CDR3 sequence reads: CASKTGGGGNTIYF. The CDR3 DNA is TGTGCCAGCAAGACAGGGGGTGGTGGAAACACCATATATTTT.

The rearrangement links TRBV7-9 to TRBJ1-1; D possibly corresponds to TRBD1 (5 bases). The CDR3 has 14 amino acids. Trimming took 2 bases from V and 4 from J, leaving 11 bases between them. CDR1 and CDR2 from the germline V gene are SEHNR and FQNEAQ (reference sequence). CDR3 DNA sequence: TGTGCCAGCAGCTTAAGGGGCGGATTCACTGAAGCTTTCTTT. As protein: CASSLRGGFTEAFF.

The chain links TRBV6-5 to TRBJ1-1; 8 bases map to TRBD1. Germline CDR1 is MNHEY and CDR2 is SVGAGI. The junction had 6 bases not matched to a gene; V was cut back by 2 bases and J by 4 bases. The CDR3 totals 15 residues. As DNA, the CDR3 is TGTGCCAGCAGTTACGTTGGTACAGGGGGCACTGAAGCTTTCTTT. This encodes CASSYVGTGGTEAFF.

The chain recombines TRBV6-6 with TRBJ1-2; D not certain. Germline V lookup: CDR1 MNHNY, CDR2 SVGAGI (reference sequence). The CDR3 sequence is 14 residues long. Trimming took 5 bases from V and 4 from J, leaving 14 bases between them. The CDR3 coding sequence is TGTGCCAGCAGTAGACGGGAGACCTTCTATGGCTACACCTTC. As protein: CASSRRETFYGYTF.